What follows are 2 T cell receptor beta chains derived from one specimen sequenced in a study of shared clonotypes between healthy human individuals. The method was immunoSEQ multiplex PCR; TCRdb's version includes in-frame clones alone and lacks a portion of them. The sample holds about 2.4 million clones, roughly 93% seen once. The material sequenced was naive CD4+ T cells from PBMCs. Subset specified: CD45RA+ positively selected. The source is a young man in good health. Some clones in this sample may be carry-over from other donors' samples.

In nucleotides, the CDR3 is TGTGCCAGCAGCATTCAGGGGTCGTCAGAGACCCAGTACTTC. Its protein is CASSIQGSSETQYF. V usage is TRBV7-3 and J usage is TRBJ2-5; D is perhaps TRBD1 (6 bases). The CDR3 has 14 amino acids. Deletions cut 5 bases from V and 4 bases from J, with 14 bases between. Germline V gives CDR1 SGHTA, CDR2 FQGTGA.

This clone appeared a few times. This chain links TRBV28 with TRBJ1-1; TRBD1 aligns across 7 bases. There are 12 residues in the CDR3. Germline CDR1 reads MDHEN; CDR2 reads SYDVKM. The V segment lost 5 bases and the J segment 9 bases; nucleotides outside the gene matches: 6. CDR3 in amino acids: CASSLTGDKAFF. The CDR3 nucleotides read TGTGCCAGCAGTCTAACAGGGGACAAAGCTTTCTTT.